A single sample is the source of the 6 T cell receptor beta chains below, sequenced in a study of Ad26.COV2.S vaccination and SARS-CoV-2 variants. Method: immunoSEQ multiplex PCR; TCRdb's copy keeps in-frame clones and lacks some. Seen here are some 460,000 clones, roughly nine tenths observed once, and the top ten hold 1.5% to 2%. Treatment noted: some 20 received Ad26.COV2.S at low or high dose, single or two shots; roughly 5 received placebo; per-sample allocation not given. Each sample was drawn 63 days after the first injection (of vaccine or placebo). Sequenced here: peripheral blood, sampled in a trial of Ad26.COV2.S vaccine versus placebo. The receptors shown here come from a person between 18 and 65 years old who received the Ad26.COV2.S COVID-19 vaccine or a placebo.

This chain joins TRBV29-1 and TRBJ2-1, with D hard to call. CDR1 is SQVTM, CDR2 ANQGSEA, per germline. The CDR3 runs 12 residues. With 7 bases removed from V and 0 bases from J, the gap between germline ends came to 7 bases. DNA of the CDR3: TGCAGCGGACTCAGCTCCTACAATGAGCAGTTCTTC. It translates to CSGLSSYNEQFF.

The CDR3 nucleotides are TGTGCCAGCAGCTTGGGGGGTTTGGGGACGGACTCCTATGGCTACACCTTC. Its protein product is CASSLGGLGTDSYGYTF. The V call is TRBV5-4, the J call TRBJ1-2, with D tentatively TRBD1 (5 bases). V lost 0 bases and J lost 4, with 19 bases in between. Germline CDR1 is SGHNT and CDR2 is YYREEE (reference sequence). The CDR3 totals 17 residues.

V gene TRBV28 combines with J gene TRBJ1-1; the D is unclear. CDR3 length: 16 amino acids. Trimming pared 4 bases from V and 0 bases from J, leaving 15 bases between. Germline assignment: CDR1 MDHEN and CDR2 SYDVKM. The CDR3 sequence is CASSWGATTMNTEAFF. CDR3 coding DNA: TGTGCCAGCAGTTGGGGTGCCACCACGATGAACACTGAAGCTTTCTTT.

This chain connects TRBV7-9 to TRBJ2-7; weak D call: TRBD1 (6 bases). This CDR3 contains 11 residues. V was clipped by 5 bases and J by 9 bases, with 11 bases between them. The germline gives CDR1 SEHNR, CDR2 FQNEAQ (reference sequence). CDR3 bases: TGTGCCAGCAGCCTACAGGGCCCGCAGTACTTC. It translates to CASSLQGPQYF.

This chain connects TRBV11-3 to TRBJ2-5, with TRBD2 matching 7 bases. The germline gives CDR1 SGHNT, CDR2 YENEEA. J was trimmed by 4 bases and V by 1 base; bases with no gene match: 0. The CDR3 has 13 amino acids. CDR3 residues: CASSLAGGETQYF. The CDR3 DNA sequence: TGTGCCAGCAGCTTAGCGGGGGGAGAGACCCAGTACTTC.

V gene TRBV11-2 combines with J gene TRBJ2-7, with D possibly matching TRBD2 (5 bases). CDR1 and CDR2 (germline): SGHAT, FQNNGV. CDR3 length: 14 amino acids. V lost 1 base and J lost 2, with 9 bases in between. CDR3 loop: CASSLVAGPYEQYF. CDR3 sequence (DNA): TGTGCCAGCAGCTTAGTCGCGGGCCCCTACGAGCAGTACTTC.